This TCR beta chain was identified in a study of T cells in Graves' hyperthyroidism and ophthalmopathy. The study's findings and limits: Stable hyperthyroidism was separated from ophthalmopathy by a model based on 13 V-J features.

TCR beta CDR3 region amplification was performed from RNA transcripts. Researchers ran a first-round RT-PCR on the TCR CDR3 using the HTBI primer set. MiXCR was run by TCRdb on the multiplex PCR reads, yielding one entry per CDR3 protein. The sample shows 500,000 to 750,000 distinct CDR3 sequences, more than 15% of them seen only once. This clonotype was found many times. Its target is not known. Trimming pared 4 bases from V and 4 bases from J, leaving 10 bases between. The CDR3 length is 13 residues. Germline CDR1 is ENHRY and CDR2 is SYGVKD. This TCR derives from a woman aged 25 to 39 with Graves' hyperthyroidism. Sample: blood. This chain joins TRBV10-3 and TRBJ1-1; D gene unclear. CDR3: CAISAQAGTEAFF. The DNA of the CDR3 is TGTGCCATCAGTGCGCAGGCCGGCACTGAAGCTTTCTTT.